A single sample is the source of the 22 T cell receptor beta chains below, sequenced in a study of spatial heterogeneity in lung cancer. TCRdb reprocessed the 5' RACE reads via MiXCR and lists one record per CDR3 protein. The profile shows more than 95,000 distinct CDR3 sequences, more than 10% of them singletons. This sample's time point: blood at routine non-recurrence follow-up after resection. Without sorting, whole RNA was sequenced from tumor, nontumor lung or frozen PBMC. The sample here was PBMCs, taken at follow-up. The receptor source for this set is a male donor with early-stage non-small cell lung cancer.

This clonotype appeared a few times. This chain links TRBV18 with TRBJ2-5, with D uncertain. V dropped 4 bases and J dropped 1 base, with 4 bases sitting between them. Per germline, CDR1 KGHSH and CDR2 LQKENI. This CDR3 spans 12 amino acids. CDR3 DNA sequence: TGTGCCAGCTCACGAGTCCAAGAGACCCAGTACTTC. Translation: CASSRVQETQYF.

The chain recombines TRBV7-3 with TRBJ2-3; D is uncertain. The CDR3 length is 15 residues. V was cut by 1 base and J by 0 bases, with 8 bases left in between. Germline V gene data show CDR1 as SGHTA and CDR2 as FQGTGA. CDR3: CASSLSALSTDTQYF. CDR3 in DNA: TGTGCCAGCAGCTTAAGCGCGCTTAGCACAGATACGCAGTATTTT.

This clonotype was counted many times. The J gene is TRBJ2-5, the V gene TRBV5-8, with D unresolved. CDR3 size: 14 residues. Germline V gene sequence: CDR1 SGHTS, CDR2 YDEGEE. V was pared by 0 bases and J by 2 bases, with 8 bases between. CDR3 nucleotide sequence: TGTGCCAGCAGCTTGGAATGGGGTCAAGAGACCCAGTACTTC. It translates to CASSLEWGQETQYF. The variable domain in full, with the rest retrieved from reference TRBV5-8 and TRBJ2-5, is EAGVTQSPTHLIKTRGQQATLRCSPISGHTSVYWYQQALGLGLQFLLWYDEGEERNRGNFPPRFSGRQFPNYSSELNVNALELEDSALYLCASSLEWGQETQYFGPGTRLLVL.

The sample holds many counts of this clonotype. The rearrangement joins TRBV18 to TRBJ1-3; TRBD1 agrees at 10 bases. Germline V gene data show CDR1 as KGHSH and CDR2 as LQKENI. The CDR3 runs to 16 residues. The ends lost 2 bases at V and 2 bases at J; junction bases unmatched: 3. CDR3 region: CASSPGGQGTGNTIYF. The DNA for the CDR3 is TGTGCCAGCTCACCAGGGGGACAGGGGACTGGAAACACCATATATTTT.

This clonotype came up once. This chain uses TRBV9 with TRBJ2-3, with 8 bases identical to TRBD2. V gave up 0 bases and J gave up 5 bases; unmatched junction bases: 14. The V gene's germline CDR1 is SGDLS and CDR2 YYNGEE. The CDR3 totals 18 residues. In DNA, the CDR3 is TGTGCCAGCAGCGTAGGTGCGAGCGGGGGTTCTATGGGAGATACGCAGTATTTT. Translated, it gives CASSVGASGGSMGDTQYF.

This clonotype was detected many times. This rearrangement joins TRBV29-1 to TRBJ2-3; 10 positions agree with TRBD2. This CDR3 is 13 amino acids long. The ends lost 6 bases at V and 9 bases at J; junction bases unmatched: 9. The germline CDR1 and CDR2 sequences are SQVTM and ANQGSEA. The CDR3 DNA reads TGCAGCGTCGCCCGGGGGACTAGCGACACGCAGTATTTT. It specifies CSVARGTSDTQYF.

This clonotype was recorded at least ten times. The genes are TRBV28 and TRBJ1-5; D might be TRBD1 (5 bases). Per the germline V gene, CDR1 is MDHEN and CDR2 is SYDVKM. Trimming shortened V by 5 bases and J by 0 bases, and 11 bases separated the two germline ends. The CDR3 totals 15 residues. CDR3 loop: CASSGTGDSNQPQHF. The CDR3 DNA sequence: TGTGCCAGCAGTGGGACGGGAGATAGCAATCAGCCCCAGCATTTT.

The sample holds a few counts of this clonotype. CDR3 DNA sequence: TGTGCCAGCAGTGAACTAGGAGGGACCGGGGAGCAGTTCTTC. Encoded protein: CASSELGGTGEQFF. The rearrangement links TRBV2 to TRBJ2-1; tentative D call: TRBD2 (6 bases). V was pared by 2 bases and J by 10 bases, with 15 bases between. This CDR3 is built from 14 residues. Looked up from germline, CDR1 is SNHLY and CDR2 is FYNNEI.

The chain employs TRBV7-3 and TRBJ2-7; either TRBD1 or TRBD2 may fit D (6 bases each). The V gene lost 1 base and the J gene lost 4 bases, with 14 bases spanning the gap. This CDR3 has 15 amino acids. From germline, CDR1 is SGHTA and CDR2 FQGTGA. CDR3 in DNA: TGTGCCAGCAGCTTAAGGGCAGGGGAGGAGTACGAGCAGTACTTC. This gives the protein CASSLRAGEEYEQYF.

This clonotype was detected ten times or more. V is TRBV20-1 and J is TRBJ1-6, with no clear D. The V gene lost 4 bases and the J gene lost 0 bases, with 13 bases spanning the gap. Germline V gene data show CDR1 as DFQATT and CDR2 as SNEGSKA (reference sequence). The CDR3 contains 16 residues. This CDR3 reads CSATPDLSSYNSPLHF. DNA for the CDR3: TGCAGTGCTACTCCGGACCTAAGCTCCTATAATTCACCCCTCCACTTT.

This clonotype was recorded at least ten times. This chain links TRBV15 with TRBJ2-7, with D unresolved. Germline assignment: CDR1 LNHNV and CDR2 YYDKDF (reference sequence). This CDR3 is built from 16 residues. V was shortened by 0 bases and J by 0 bases, with 12 bases between the two germline ends. CDR3 sequence: CATSRDLHQPSYEQYF. DNA for the CDR3: TGTGCCACCAGCAGAGATCTTCATCAGCCCTCCTACGAGCAGTACTTC.

This clonotype was found a few times. V usage is TRBV29-1 and J usage is TRBJ1-1, with D unresolved. The germline V gene encodes CDR1 SQVTM and CDR2 ANQGSEA. The CDR3 has 12 residues. Trimming left V 4 bases short and J 1 base short, with 7 bases between. The CDR3 bases are TGCAGCGTTGCGGCACCGAACACTGAAGCTTTCTTT. It yields the protein CSVAAPNTEAFF.

This chain links TRBV9 with TRBJ2-2, with TRBD2 matching 8 bases. The germline V gene has CDR1 SGDLS and CDR2 YYNGEE. This CDR3 spans 15 amino acids. The V gene end was trimmed by 3 bases and the J gene end by 5 bases; junction bases not matched to a gene: 6. The CDR3 is CASSGLAFGTGELFF. The CDR3 DNA follows: TGTGCCAGCAGCGGACTAGCGTTCGGGACCGGGGAGCTGTTTTTT.

This clonotype occurred many times. CDR3 coding DNA: TGCAGCATCTCCCCGGGACAGGGGAGAATCGAGACCCAGTACTTC. This encodes CSISPGQGRIETQYF. The rearrangement links TRBV29-1 to TRBJ2-5, with 10 bases fitting TRBD1. CDR3 length: 15 residues. Trimming removed 8 bases from V and 5 bases from J; junction bases left unmatched: 14. Germline V gene data show CDR1 as SQVTM and CDR2 as ANQGSEA. Full variable domain (outside the CDR3, taken from reference TRBV29-1 and TRBJ2-5): SAVISQKPSRDICQRGTSLTIQCQVDSQVTMMFWYRQQPGQSLTLIATANQGSEATYESGFVIDKFPISRPNLTFSTLTVSNMSPEDSSIYLCSISPGQGRIETQYFGPGTRLLVL.

This clonotype came up many times. This rearrangement joins TRBV6-1 to TRBJ1-5; no clear D gene. The V end was cut by 6 bases, the J end by 0 bases, with 6 bases between. Germline CDR1 reads MNHNS; CDR2 reads SASEGT. The CDR3 covers 13 residues. In DNA, the CDR3 is TGTGCCAGCAGCTTACGTAGCAATCAGCCCCAGCATTTT. It codes for CASSLRSNQPQHF.

Many counts were recorded for this clonotype. Mismatch with germline at one junction end may stem from a read error. The chain is built from TRBV20-1 and TRBJ1-6; D ambiguous. Germline assignment: CDR1 DFQATT and CDR2 SNEGSKA (reference sequence). The CDR3 length is 15 residues. DNA for the CDR3: TGCAGTGCCAGAGCCAGGAGCTCCTATAATTCACCCCTCCACTTT. This encodes CSARARSSYNSPLHF.

Ten or more counts support this clonotype. CDR3 DNA: TGTGCCAGCAGCCGGGGTGGAGATACGCAGTATTTT. Protein product: CASSRGGDTQYF. The V and J genes are TRBV27 and TRBJ2-3; D possibly corresponds to TRBD2 (5 bases). The V gene lost 6 bases and the J gene lost 5 bases, with 9 bases spanning the gap. The CDR3 sequence is 12 residues long. Germline V gives CDR1 MNHEY, CDR2 SMNVEV (reference sequence).

This clonotype was picked up many times. The CDR3 bases are TGTGCCAGCAGCTTCTGGGTGACACCTGAAGCTTTCTTT. Translation gives CASSFWVTPEAFF. The chain uses TRBV5-5 and TRBJ1-1, with unresolved D. The V and J ends lost 2 bases and 6 bases respectively, with 11 bases between them. Germline lookup yields CDR1 SGHKS and CDR2 YYEKEE (reference sequence). The CDR3 is 13 amino acids.

This clonotype occurred a few times. J is TRBJ2-5 and V is TRBV5-5; a possible D gene is TRBD2 (6 bases). Trimming left V 3 bases short and J 1 base short, with 19 bases between. Germline V gene sequence: CDR1 SGHKS, CDR2 YYEKEE (reference sequence). This CDR3 has 17 residues. The CDR3 DNA follows: TGTGCCAGCAGCTGGGGTGGAGGGGCCTTTCTCCAAGAGACCCAGTACTTC. Translation gives CASSWGGGAFLQETQYF.

In this sample, this clonotype turned up a few times. The chain employs TRBV7-2 and TRBJ2-2; unclear D gene. V was cut by 3 bases and J by 1 base, with 15 bases left in between. Germline values: CDR1 SGHTA, CDR2 FQGNSA. The length of the CDR3 is 17 residues. CDR3 sequence reads: CASSLARLGRNTGELFF. In DNA, the CDR3 is TGTGCCAGCAGCTTGGCGCGGTTGGGTCGGAACACCGGGGAGCTGTTTTTT. The full variable domain, with the rest looked up from reference TRBV7-2 and TRBJ2-2, is GAGVSQSPSNKVTEKGKDVELRCDPISGHTALYWYRQSLGQGLEFLIYFQGNSAPDKSGLPSDRFSAERTGGSVSTLTIQRTQQEDSAVYLCASSLARLGRNTGELFFGEGSRLTVL.

This clonotype showed up just a few times. The chain combines TRBV20-1 with TRBJ2-7; 9 bases agree with TRBD1. CDR1 DFQATT and CDR2 SNEGSKA come from the germline V gene (reference sequence). J lost 2 bases, V lost 0 bases, and 8 bases had no gene match. The CDR3 has 16 residues. CDR3 loop: CSARDVGQGIPYEQYF. The CDR3 DNA follows: TGCAGTGCTAGAGATGTAGGACAGGGGATACCCTACGAGCAGTACTTC.

The chain employs TRBV5-6 and TRBJ2-7; D gene unclear. Germline V gene lookup returns CDR1 SGHDT and CDR2 YYEEEE. This CDR3 is 13 amino acids long. Trimming removed 5 bases from V and 0 bases from J, with 9 bases in between. The CDR3 nucleotides are TGTGCCAGCAGTCCACGGAGCTCCTACGAGCAGTACTTC. Translated, it gives CASSPRSSYEQYF.